Below are 11 T cell receptor beta chains sequenced from a single sample in a study of T cells after yellow fever vaccination. Each CDR3 protein is one row after TCRdb ran MiXCR on the 5' RACE reads. This table has hundreds of thousands of distinct CDR3 sequences, over 15% appearing once. The sequences come from PBMCs, collected before the yellow fever booster vaccination. The receptor set was obtained from a man aged 18 to 29 who received the YFV17D yellow fever vaccine.

This clonotype has only a few counts. This chain joins TRBV11-2 and TRBJ2-2; D ambiguous. The ends were cut back, 4 bases at V and 8 bases at J, with 8 bases in the middle. The CDR3 sequence is 12 residues long. Germline V CDR1 and CDR2: SGHAT, FQNNGV. CDR3 DNA sequence: TGTGCCAGCAGCTCCATTGCGGGGGAGCTGTTTTTT. Translation: CASSSIAGELFF.

The rearrangement links TRBV5-1 to TRBJ2-7; possible D gene TRBD2, 5 bases. V shed 0 bases and J shed 6 bases, with 13 bases lying between them. The CDR3 length is 14 residues. Germline CDR1 is SGHRS and CDR2 is YFSETQ. The CDR3 DNA follows: TGCGCCAGCAGCTTGGCTTCGGGGTCCCCCGAGCAGTACTTC. Translated: CASSLASGSPEQYF. The full variable domain, in which reference TRBV5-1 and TRBJ2-7 provide the parts outside the CDR3, is KAGVTQTPRYLIKTRGQQVTLSCSPISGHRSVSWYQQTPGQGLQFLFEYFSETQRNKGNFPGRFSGRQFSNSRSEMNVSTLELGDSALYLCASSLASGSPEQYFGPGTRLTVT.

This clonotype was counted a few times. This chain uses TRBV7-2 with TRBJ2-3; TRBD2 matches at 9 bases. V trimming: 7 bases; J trimming: 2 bases; junction bases outside the gene matches: 7. This CDR3 region has 15 residues. CDR1 and CDR2 from the germline V gene are SGHTA and FQGNSA. The CDR3 coding sequence is TGTGCCAGCACCCAACTAGCGGGTGCCACAGATACGCAGTATTTT. It is translated as CASTQLAGATDTQYF.

The sample holds a few counts of this clonotype. The rearrangement uses TRBV5-1 and TRBJ1-1; D is uncertain. Germline-derived CDR1 and CDR2 are SGHRS and YFSETQ. The CDR3 has 14 residues. V lost 2 bases and J 3 bases, leaving 11 bases between the germline ends. The CDR3 sequence is CASSFRSVDTEAFF. In DNA, the CDR3 is TGCGCCAGCAGCTTTAGGAGTGTTGACACTGAAGCTTTCTTT.

This clonotype was seen a few times. As DNA, the CDR3 is TGTGCCAGCAGCCAAGAACGGCTAGCGGGGGGCGGGGAGCTGTTTTTT. It encodes CASSQERLAGGGELFF. The J gene is TRBJ2-2, the V gene TRBV4-2, with 11 bases that match TRBD2. The CDR3 runs to 16 residues. Unmatched junction bases numbered 4, after V lost 0 bases and J lost 7 bases. Per germline, CDR1 LGHNA and CDR2 YNFKEQ.

The V call is TRBV20-1, the J call TRBJ1-5; unclear D gene. V lost 3 bases and J lost 8, with 14 bases in between. The CDR3 has 13 residues. Germline V gene sequence: CDR1 DFQATT, CDR2 SNEGSKA (reference sequence). The CDR3 here is CSASWQGREPQHF. Here the CDR3 DNA reads TGCAGTGCTAGTTGGCAAGGCCGAGAGCCCCAGCATTTT.

This clonotype has just a few counts. The chain uses TRBV27 and TRBJ2-7; D gene ambiguous. The germline CDR1 and CDR2 sequences are MNHEY and SMNVEV (reference sequence). V lost 7 bases and J lost 0, with 13 bases in between. CDR3 size: 14 residues. CDR3 loop: CASKARPSSYEQYV. DNA for the CDR3: TGTGCCAGCAAGGCCAGACCTAGCTCCTACGAGCAGTACGTC.

V is TRBV20-1 and J is TRBJ1-2; D remains unclear. The CDR3 covers 11 residues. The germline V and J ends were trimmed by 6 bases and 1 base, with 6 bases remaining between them. The germline gives CDR1 DFQATT, CDR2 SNEGSKA (reference sequence). The CDR3 protein is CSARINYGYTF. In DNA form, the CDR3 reads TGCAGTGCACGCATTAACTATGGCTACACCTTC.

This chain joins TRBV4-2 and TRBJ2-5; D may be TRBD2 (6 bases). The CDR3 runs to 15 residues. Germline loops: CDR1 LGHNA, CDR2 YNFKEQ. V was cut by 1 base and J by 5 bases, with 14 bases left in between. DNA for the CDR3: TGTGCCAGCAGCCAAGGGGGGACTTGGTCTGAGACCCAGTACTTC. Protein sequence: CASSQGGTWSETQYF.

This clonotype was seen more than once but under ten times. V gene TRBV25-1 combines with J gene TRBJ2-1; 11 bases match TRBD2. Germline V gives CDR1 MGHDK, CDR2 SYGVNS. V gave up 7 bases and J gave up 0 bases; unmatched junction bases: 2. The CDR3 consists of 15 residues. In nucleotides, the CDR3 is TGTGCCAGCACTAGCGGGGGGAGCTCCTACAATGAGCAGTTCTTC. Its translation: CASTSGGSSYNEQFF.

V usage is TRBV6-6 and J usage is TRBJ2-2; the match to TRBD1 covers 10 bases. Germline assignment: CDR1 MNHNY and CDR2 SVGAGI (reference sequence). The CDR3 runs to 13 residues. The ends lost 11 bases at V and 7 bases at J; junction bases unmatched: 7. The CDR3 DNA sequence: TGTGCCGTCAGACAGGGGGCCGGCGGGGAGCTGTTTTTT. Amino acid sequence: CAVRQGAGGELFF.